These T cell receptor beta chains were read from a single sample in a study of T cell changes during pregnancy in multiple sclerosis. Sequencing was performed with immunoSEQ multiplex PCR; in TCRdb, only in-frame clones are kept and a portion is missing. Found here are approximately 130,000 clones, 80% to 95% of them singletons; the top ten hold roughly 6.2%. The sequencing here drew on peripheral blood, taken before pregnancy. The receptors were sampled from a female donor with multiple sclerosis, enrolled in a pregnancy study. CDR3s include the opening cysteine and the closing phenylalanine or tryptophan. D genes are given only for firm matches. The listing skips clone size in some rows; elsewhere it reads once, few, many or a size class.

size,V,D,J,DNA,CDR3
-,TRBV19,TRBD1,TRBJ2-1,TGTGCCAGTAGTTTGGTACAGGGGTGGAATGAGCAGTTCTTC,CASSLVQGWNEQFF
-,TRBV19,TRBD1,TRBJ2-3,TGTGCCAGTACCTTCTCGACAGGGATGGGAACAGATACGCAGTATTTT,CASTFSTGMGTDTQYF
-,TRBV6-1,-,TRBJ2-7,TGTGCCAGCAGTGCACTGACTAAAACCTACGAGCAGTACTTC,CASSALTKTYEQYF
-,TRBV19,-,TRBJ1-5,TGTGCCAGTAGTACGGCAGACTATCAGCCCCAGCATTTT,CASSTADYQPQHF
-,TRBV7-9,TRBD2,TRBJ2-5,TGTGCCAGCAGCTTAAACAGGAGGACTAGCGGCCAAGAGACCCAGTACTTC,CASSLNRRTSGQETQYF
-,TRBV5-1,-,TRBJ2-3,TGCGCCAGCAACCCGGGAGCCACAGATACGCAGTATTTT,CASNPGATDTQYF
-,TRBV11-2,TRBD1,TRBJ1-2,TGTGCCAGCAGCCCCAACATCCGACAGGGGGCTGATGGCTACACCTTC,CASSPNIRQGADGYTF
-,TRBV5-6,-,TRBJ1-3,TGTGCCAGCAGCTTGGGGGGGCACCCCGGAAACACCATATATTTT,CASSLGGHPGNTIYF
-,TRBV10-3,-,TRBJ2-2,TGTGCCATCAGTGATAAGGGATTCTCTAGCGCGGCCGGGGAGCTGTTTTTT,CAISDKGFSSAAGELFF
-,TRBV5-1,TRBD1,TRBJ1-2,TGCGCCAGCAGATCCGGACAGGGTGTCGATGGCTACACCTTC,CASRSGQGVDGYTF
-,TRBV9,-,TRBJ2-1,TGTGCCAGCAGCCCCCTAGGGGGGGGGAACAATGAGCAGTTCTTC,CASSPLGGGNNEQFF
-,TRBV7-9,-,TRBJ1-1,TGTGCCAGCAGCCCTGGGGGAGGGGGAGCCGCTGAAGCTTTCTTT,CASSPGGGGAAEAFF
-,TRBV19,TRBD2,TRBJ2-2,TGTGCCAGTAGTCGAGCGGGGTGGGTAGGTGGCGGGGAGCTGTTTTTT,CASSRAGWVGGGELFF
once,TRBV19,TRBD1,TRBJ1-1,TGTGCCAGTAGTACCGACAGGGACACTGAAGCTTTCTTT,CASSTDRDTEAFF
-,TRBV6-1,-,TRBJ1-2,TGTGCCAGCAGCCGGGACTTTCTAGGGGTTGGCTACACCTTC,CASSRDFLGVGYTF
-,TRBV27,TRBD1,TRBJ2-1,TGTGCCAGCAGTTTCCAGGACAGGGGGCCGGGATCCTACAATGAGCAGTTCTTC,CASSFQDRGPGSYNEQFF
-,TRBV11-1,-,TRBJ2-3,TGTGCCAGCAGCTTAGGAACACAGGAGCCACAGAGAGATACGCAGTATTTT,CASSLGTQEPQRDTQYF
-,TRBV30,TRBD2,TRBJ2-1,TGTGCCGGGGGGGGACTAGCGCCAAGCTCCTACAATGAGCAGTTCTTC,CAGGGLAPSSYNEQFF
once,TRBV7-8,-,TRBJ2-1,TGTGCCAGCAGCTTAGCGAGCTCGGCCTACAATGAGCAGTTCTTC,CASSLASSAYNEQFF
-,TRBV28,-,TRBJ2-5,TGTGCCAGCAGGGGGCCACGAGAGACCCAGTACTTC,CASRGPRETQYF
-,TRBV6-1,TRBD2,TRBJ2-1,TGTGCCAGCAGTGCGTGGAGGGGCGGGAGGGATGAGCAGTTCTTC,CASSAWRGGRDEQFF
-,TRBV5-6,-,TRBJ2-3,TGTGCCAGCAGCCCCGGGATGGATACGCAGTATTTT,CASSPGMDTQYF
-,TRBV5-1,TRBD1,TRBJ2-1,TGCGCCAGCAGGCCGGGACAGGGTTCTGACAATGAGCAGTTCTTC,CASRPGQGSDNEQFF